The present TCR beta chain was sequenced within a study of blood T cells in healthy people across ages. Study-level results: Age showed a roughly linear inverse relationship with TCR beta diversity per million T cells. Unsorted PBMC material precluded a definitive naive versus antigen-experienced comparison.

Through a sample-barcoded 5' primer and a J-beta primer mix, a second PCR was run for 7 to 11 cycles. Via MiXCR, TCRdb re-called the 5' RACE reads, giving one row per CDR3 protein. The sample holds 650,000 to 800,000 distinct CDR3 sequences, 44% seen once. There are a few counts of this clonotype. Its matching antigen is unknown. V was cut by 4 bases and J by 2 bases, with 12 bases left in between. Germline CDR1 reads PRHDT; CDR2 reads FYEKMQ (reference sequence). This CDR3 has 14 residues. The material sequenced was blood. The chain uses TRBV13 and TRBJ2-7; D gene ambiguous. This clonotype originated in a man aged 55 to 70 in good health. The chain's CDR3 is CASSSNSETYEQYF. CDR3 nucleotides: TGTGCCAGCAGCTCAAACTCGGAGACCTACGAGCAGTACTTC.